These 14 T cell receptor beta chains were sequenced from one sample in a study of OX40 agonist ivuxolimab in advanced cancers. Repertoires were generated with immunoSEQ multiplex PCR, while TCRdb's copy carries only in-frame clones and drops some. The sample includes approximately 80,000 clones, around 86% seen only once; the top ten take over 0.2%. Source: CD4+ or CD8+ T cells sorted from blood, taken in a trial of the OX40 agonist ivuxolimab. The receptors here all came from an adult with an advanced solid tumor such as melanoma, head and neck, liver or kidney cancer.

The V and J genes are TRBV2 and TRBJ2-5, with a weak D call TRBD2 (6 bases). The CDR3 has 12 residues. V was shortened by 6 bases and J by 8 bases, with 13 bases between the two germline ends. CDR1 and CDR2 from the germline V gene are SNHLY and FYNNEI. The CDR3 loop is CASSADGGTQYF. The CDR3 bases are TGTGCCAGCAGCGCGGACGGGGGAACCCAGTACTTC.

The chain couples TRBV29-1 to TRBJ1-2; D perhaps matches TRBD1 (5 bases). V was pared by 7 bases and J by 10 bases, with 25 bases between. There are 14 residues in the CDR3. Germline CDR1 reads SQVTM; CDR2 reads ANQGSEA. The CDR3 DNA is TGCAGCGCCAACGCCGGGACGGCTGAGGGGATCTACACCTTC. Translation: CSANAGTAEGIYTF.

The chain is built from TRBV14 and TRBJ2-7; D is undetermined. Between the trimmed V and J ends, which lost 0 bases and 0 bases, there was a span of 6 bases. Germline CDR1 SGHDN, CDR2 FVKESK. The CDR3 covers 14 residues. This chain's CDR3 is CASSQDIGSYEQYF. DNA for the CDR3: TGTGCCAGCAGCCAAGATATTGGCTCCTACGAGCAGTACTTC.

The rearrangement links TRBV2 to TRBJ1-1, with TRBD1 matching 9 bases. Germline CDR1 and CDR2: SNHLY and FYNNEI. V gave up 6 bases and J gave up 4 bases; unmatched junction bases: 6. This CDR3 contains 14 residues. The CDR3 sequence: CASREQGARTEAFF. The CDR3 coding sequence is TGTGCCAGCAGAGAACAGGGGGCGCGCACTGAAGCTTTCTTT.

The chain uses TRBV5-1 and TRBJ2-1; D is perhaps TRBD1 (7 bases). The germline V and J ends were trimmed by 4 bases and 5 bases, with 13 bases remaining between them. Looked up from germline, CDR1 is SGHRS and CDR2 is YFSETQ. The CDR3 extends over 14 amino acids. The CDR3 DNA reads TGCGCCAGCAGCCCGGGACAGCGGGACAATGAGCAGTTCTTC. It is translated as CASSPGQRDNEQFF.

The V and J genes are TRBV14 and TRBJ2-6; D not certain. The CDR3 loop spans 13 amino acids. The V and J ends lost 4 bases and 4 bases respectively, with 5 bases between them. Germline V lookup: CDR1 SGHDN, CDR2 FVKESK. CDR3 nucleotide sequence: TGTGCCAGCAGCCCCCGGGGGGCCAACGTCCTGACTTTC. This gives the protein CASSPRGANVLTF.

This clone was counted a single time. V and J are TRBV11-1 and TRBJ1-4; tentative D call: TRBD1 (5 bases). The V and J ends lost 5 bases and 4 bases respectively, with 11 bases between them. Germline-derived CDR1 and CDR2 are SGHAT and FQDESV (reference sequence). CDR3 size: 14 residues. In DNA form, the CDR3 reads TGTGCCAGCAGCCCCCGGGACCGTAATGAAAAACTGTTTTTT. Encoded protein: CASSPRDRNEKLFF.

This chain uses TRBV5-4 with TRBJ2-5; 8 bases map to TRBD2. Trimming at V came to 0 bases and at J to 3 bases, leaving 4 bases not matched to a gene. Germline CDR1 SGHNT, CDR2 YYREEE (reference sequence). The CDR3 runs 15 residues. The CDR3 here is CASSLEWGLEETQYF. The CDR3 coding sequence is TGTGCCAGCAGCTTGGAGTGGGGACTAGAAGAGACCCAGTACTTC. Drawing the rest from reference TRBV5-4 and TRBJ2-5, the complete variable domain is ETGVTQSPTHLIKTRGQQVTLRCSSQSGHNTVSWYQQALGQGPQFIFQYYREEENGRGNFPPRFSGLQFPNYSSELNVNALELDDSALYLCASSLEWGLEETQYFGPGTRLLVL.

The chain has TRBV2 and TRBJ1-5, with D perhaps matching TRBD1 (5 bases). The germline V and J ends were trimmed by 8 bases and 4 bases, with 12 bases remaining between them. The CDR3 runs 13 residues. Germline CDR1 SNHLY, CDR2 FYNNEI. The CDR3 is CASLAGGNQPQHF. In DNA, the CDR3 is TGTGCCAGCCTGGCCGGGGGGAATCAGCCCCAGCATTTT.

This clone is a singleton in its sample. This sequence joins TRBV19 and TRBJ2-7; tentatively, D is TRBD1 (7 bases). The CDR3 length is 14 residues. Looked up from germline, CDR1 is LNHDA and CDR2 is SQIVND (reference sequence). The V end lost 4 bases, the J end lost 6 bases, and 16 bases lay between the germline ends. As DNA, the CDR3 is TGTGCCAGTAGTACCACCCCGGAGGGGGCCGAGCAGTACTTC. It is translated as CASSTTPEGAEQYF.

This chain joins TRBV7-8 and TRBJ1-2; D unresolved. CDR1 is SGHVS, CDR2 FQNEAQ, per germline. The V gene lost 8 bases and the J gene lost 4 bases, with 11 bases spanning the gap. The CDR3 has 12 amino acids. The CDR3 here is CASLSSPYGYTF. The CDR3 DNA sequence: TGTGCCAGCCTCAGCAGTCCCTATGGCTACACCTTC.

The chain has TRBV10-3 and TRBJ2-7; possibly TRBD1 or TRBD2 for D (7 bases each). The V gene's germline CDR1 is ENHRY and CDR2 SYGVKD. Trimming shortened V by 6 bases and J by 1 base, and 16 bases separated the two germline ends. CDR3 length: 15 residues. The CDR3 sequence is CAIRAGGGGSYEQYF. DNA for the CDR3: TGTGCCATCAGGGCAGGGGGAGGGGGGTCCTACGAGCAGTACTTC.

The gene calls are TRBV5-5 and TRBJ2-7; 11 bases fit TRBD2. Trimming took 6 bases from V and 2 from J; bases not matched to a gene: 7. There are 15 residues in the CDR3. The germline V gene has CDR1 SGHKS and CDR2 YYEKEE (reference sequence). CDR3 sequence reads: CASTSGTSGTYEQYF. In DNA form, the CDR3 reads TGTGCCAGCACTTCCGGGACTAGCGGCACCTACGAGCAGTACTTC.

The count of this clone is one. The chain employs TRBV1 and TRBJ2-1; no check of the table's D call, TRBD2, against the DNA was made. TRBV1 is noted as a pseudogene. This CDR3 is built from 19 residues. CDR3 in amino acids: CTSSQGGGPWALLYNEQFF. In nucleotides, the CDR3 is TGCACCAGCAGCCAAGGGGGAGGGCCGTGGGCACTACTTTACAATGAGCAGTTCTTC.